Presented here are 9 T cell receptor beta chains from one specimen sequenced in a study of blood T cell repertoires in COVID-19. The data were produced by immunoSEQ multiplex PCR, yet TCRdb's version contains in-frame clones alone and is incomplete. The repertoire includes over 250,000 clones, 80% to 90% of them detected once, and 2% to 2.5% sits in the top ten. The specimen sequenced was PBMCs or T cells enriched from blood (not recorded which). The origin of the receptors is a young woman who had recovered from COVID-19.

The CDR3 is CAISPLTGTGFSEQYF. The CDR3 DNA sequence: TGTGCCATCAGTCCGCTAACCGGGACAGGGTTTTCCGAGCAGTACTTC. The rearrangement uses TRBV10-3 and TRBJ2-7, with 9 bases aligning to TRBD1. The V and J ends lost 5 bases and 6 bases, in that order; junction bases with no gene match: 14. The CDR3 covers 16 residues. CDR1 and CDR2 (germline): ENHRY, SYGVKD.

The chain employs TRBV19 and TRBJ1-4, with 7 nucleotides matching TRBD1. V trimming: 4 bases; J trimming: 4 bases; junction bases outside the gene matches: 3. CDR1 LNHDA and CDR2 SQIVND come from the germline V gene (reference sequence). CDR3 length: 14 residues. Here the CDR3 reads CASSKNRGNEKLFF. Here the CDR3 DNA reads TGTGCCAGTAGTAAAAACAGGGGTAATGAAAAACTGTTTTTT.

The chain joins TRBV5-5 to TRBJ2-1; tentatively, D is TRBD1 (7 bases). Germline V gene data show CDR1 as SGHKS and CDR2 as YYEKEE (reference sequence). The CDR3 is made up of 15 amino acids. Trimming removed 4 bases at V and 5 bases at J, with 16 bases between. The CDR3 nucleotides read TGTGCCAGCAGCAGGGGGCGGGGCGCCGACAATGAGCAGTTCTTC. Its translation is CASSRGRGADNEQFF.

The chain has TRBV2 and TRBJ2-1; 7 bases map to TRBD2. J gave up 4 bases and V 7 bases, and 4 bases lay outside the gene matches. Germline V gives CDR1 SNHLY, CDR2 FYNNEI. This CDR3 comprises 13 residues. The CDR3 DNA reads as TGTGCCAGCAAGGCGGGGGAGTACAATGAGCAGTTCTTC. It specifies CASKAGEYNEQFF.

This clone has a single count. The gene calls are TRBV19 and TRBJ2-3; 8 bases line up with TRBD1. The CDR3 sequence is 14 residues long. V gave up 4 bases and J gave up 3 bases; unmatched junction bases: 3. Germline assignment: CDR1 LNHDA and CDR2 SQIVND (reference sequence). This CDR3 is CASSTDRGTDTQYF. CDR3 nucleotide sequence: TGTGCCAGTAGTACCGACAGGGGAACAGATACGCAGTATTTT.

The chain links TRBV5-6 to TRBJ1-1; D is possibly TRBD1 (5 bases). Per germline, CDR1 SGHDT and CDR2 YYEEEE. V was shortened by 1 base and J by 1 base, with 8 bases between the two germline ends. The CDR3 is 14 residues long. The CDR3 sequence is CASSLPRENTEAFF. In nucleotides, the CDR3 is TGTGCCAGCAGCTTGCCCAGGGAGAACACTGAAGCTTTCTTT.

This sequence joins TRBV11-2 and TRBJ2-6; possible D gene TRBD2, 5 bases. The CDR3 is 17 residues long. V lost 4 bases and J 2 bases, leaving 15 bases between the germline ends. Looked up from germline, CDR1 is SGHAT and CDR2 is FQNNGV. The CDR3 loop reads CASSSPPGLPGANVLTF. CDR3 sequence (DNA): TGTGCCAGCAGCTCTCCCCCCGGACTCCCTGGGGCCAACGTCCTGACTTTC.

The chain uses TRBV27 and TRBJ2-1, with 7 bases aligning to TRBD1. Losses at the gene ends were 6 bases for V and 2 bases for J; bases not matched to a gene: 1. The CDR3 extends over 13 amino acids. The germline V gene encodes CDR1 MNHEY and CDR2 SMNVEV (reference sequence). In nucleotides, the CDR3 is TGTGCCAGCAGGACAGGGACCTACAATGAGCAGTTCTTC. Encoded protein: CASRTGTYNEQFF.

The chain carries TRBV12-3 or TRBV12-4 and TRBJ1-1; the D is unclear. Trimming left V 5 bases short and J 4 bases short, with 11 bases between. The CDR3 is made up of 13 amino acids. The CDR3 protein is CASSPRGGTEAFF. The CDR3 DNA reads as TGTGCCAGCAGTCCCCGAGGAGGCACTGAAGCTTTCTTT.